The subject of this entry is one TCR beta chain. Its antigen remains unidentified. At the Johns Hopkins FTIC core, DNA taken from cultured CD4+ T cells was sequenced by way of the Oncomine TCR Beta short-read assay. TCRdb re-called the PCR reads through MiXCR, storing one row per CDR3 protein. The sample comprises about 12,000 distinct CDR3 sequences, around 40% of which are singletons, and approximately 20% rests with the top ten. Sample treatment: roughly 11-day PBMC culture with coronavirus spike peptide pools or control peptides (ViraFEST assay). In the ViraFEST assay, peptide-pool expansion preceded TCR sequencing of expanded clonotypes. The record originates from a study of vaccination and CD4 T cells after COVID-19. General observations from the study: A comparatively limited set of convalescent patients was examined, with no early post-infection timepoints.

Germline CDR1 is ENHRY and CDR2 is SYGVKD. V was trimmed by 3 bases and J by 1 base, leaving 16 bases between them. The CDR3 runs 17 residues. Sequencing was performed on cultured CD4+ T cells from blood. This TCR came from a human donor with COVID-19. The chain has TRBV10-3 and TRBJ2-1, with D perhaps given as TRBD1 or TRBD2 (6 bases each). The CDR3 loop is CAISERGLAGSYNEQFF. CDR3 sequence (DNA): TGTGCCATCAGTGAAAGGGGGTTGGCGGGGTCCTACAATGAGCAGTTCTTC.